What follows are 2 T cell receptor beta chains derived from one specimen sequenced in a study of blood T cell repertoires in COVID-19. The method was immunoSEQ multiplex PCR; TCRdb's version includes in-frame clones alone and lacks a portion of them. The repertoire holds hundreds of thousands of clones, with roughly 89% as singletons. Source material: PBMCs or T cells enriched from blood (not recorded which). Receptors were obtained from a woman in her twenties or thirties with acute COVID-19.

V is TRBV4-1 and J is TRBJ1-6; 8 bases map to TRBD1. There are 16 residues in the CDR3. V was clipped by 2 bases and J by 7 bases; unmatched bases: 7. Germline V CDR1 and CDR2: MGHRA, YSYEKL. CDR3 region: CASSQQPRGRNSPLHF. CDR3 sequence (DNA): TGCGCCAGCAGCCAACAGCCCAGGGGGCGGAATTCACCCCTCCACTTT.

This clone was seen more than once but under ten times. This sequence joins TRBV7-2 and TRBJ1-1; 7 bases are a match to TRBD1. V gave up 5 bases and J gave up 1 base; unmatched junction bases: 10. The CDR3 is 16 amino acids. Germline-derived CDR1 and CDR2 are SGHTA and FQGNSA. CDR3 in amino acids: CASSHGGAGGNTEAFF. The CDR3 DNA reads as TGTGCCAGCAGCCATGGAGGGGCAGGGGGGAACACTGAAGCTTTCTTT.